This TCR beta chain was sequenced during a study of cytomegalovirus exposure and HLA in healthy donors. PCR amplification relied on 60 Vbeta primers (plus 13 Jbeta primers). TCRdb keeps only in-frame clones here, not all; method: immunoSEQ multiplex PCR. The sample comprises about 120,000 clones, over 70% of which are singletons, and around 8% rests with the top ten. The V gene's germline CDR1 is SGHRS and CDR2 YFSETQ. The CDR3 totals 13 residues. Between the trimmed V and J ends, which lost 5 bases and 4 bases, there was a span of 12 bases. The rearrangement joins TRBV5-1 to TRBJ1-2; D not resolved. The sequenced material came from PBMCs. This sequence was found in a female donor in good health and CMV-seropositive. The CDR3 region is CASSFTETYGYTF. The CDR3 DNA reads TGCGCCAGCAGTTTTACAGAAACCTATGGCTACACCTTC.